This TCR beta chain was sequenced during a study of CD8 T cells in ankylosing spondylitis. Study-wide findings and caveats: Clones tied to disease were said to be significantly enriched in matched ankylosing spondylitis synovial fluid. Several highly homologous variants made up a TCR beta motif, and this motif appeared characteristic of ankylosing spondylitis blood. Some motif variants had been reported before (in reactive arthritis synovial fluid and blood).

As to this clonotype: Its antigen is unknown.

V was clipped by 3 bases and J by 0 bases, with 9 bases between them. This CDR3 contains 15 residues. For TCR beta, libraries came from quantitative 5'-RACE with molecular barcodes. TCRdb independently ran MiXCR on the 5' RACE reads; one entry per CDR3 protein. The sample includes about 540,000 distinct CDR3 sequences, roughly 13% seen only once; the top ten take almost 7%. The chain couples TRBV12-3 or TRBV12-4 to TRBJ1-5; no firm D call. This receptor was taken from a male donor with ankylosing spondylitis. The sequenced sample was blood, either unsorted or a sorted T cell fraction (not recorded which). The CDR3 bases are TGTGCCAGCAGTTTCGGTCTGACTAGCAATCAGCCCCAGCATTTT. This translates into CASSFGLTSNQPQHF.